This TCR beta chain derives from a study of blood T cell repertoires in COVID-19. Donors in Cohort 3 counted as recovered after two negative PCRs, clearance, or symptom resolution. Germline V lookup: CDR1 MNHEY, CDR2 SVGAGI. The length of the CDR3 is 13 residues. With respect to this clone: Germline and junction disagree at one end, which may indicate a read error.

Method: immunoSEQ multiplex PCR; TCRdb's copy keeps in-frame clones and lacks some. The table includes about 180,000 clones, more than 80% detected once. Sequenced material: PBMCs or T cells enriched from blood (not recorded which). This clonotype originated in a man in his forties or fifties who had recovered from COVID-19. V is TRBV6-5 and J is TRBJ2-7; 9 bases align to TRBD1. The CDR3 DNA reads TGTGCCAGCAATTACCGGGACAGGGACGAGCAGTACTTC. Translation: CASNYRDRDEQYF.